A selection of T cell receptor beta chains follows, all from one sample in a study of naive and memory T cell subsets. TCRdb ran MiXCR on the UMI-ligation and nested PCR reads and lists one entry per CDR3 protein. The profile shows approximately 140,000 distinct CDR3 sequences, more than 15% of them singletons. Sequenced input: naive CD8+ T cells from blood. Receptors originate from a human donor in good health. The CDR3 runs from the conserved cysteine through the conserved F or W. A D gene is named only where the DNA matches it firmly. Size tells how often a clone was seen (once, few, many) or the class of an expanded clone, and some rows leave it out.

abundance: NA
v_gene: TRBV5-4
d_gene: TRBD1
j_gene: TRBJ1-1
CDR3nt: TGTGCCAGCAGCTTAAGGACAGGTGATCCCACTGAAGCTTTCTTT
CDR3aa: CASSLRTGDPTEAFF

abundance: few
v_gene: TRBV2
d_gene: TRBD2
j_gene: TRBJ2-1
CDR3nt: TGTGCCAGCAGGAGTCAAGCGGGAGGGCTCAATGAGCAGTTCTTC
CDR3aa: CASRSQAGGLNEQFF

abundance: NA
v_gene: TRBV12-3/TRBV12-4
d_gene: NA
j_gene: TRBJ1-1
CDR3nt: TGTGCCAGCAGTGGGGGGGGCTGGACTTTCTTT
CDR3aa: CASSGGGWTFF

abundance: NA
v_gene: TRBV2
d_gene: TRBD1
j_gene: TRBJ1-1
CDR3nt: TGTGCCAGCCCTTTGGGACAGCTTGAAGCTTTCTTT
CDR3aa: CASPLGQLEAFF

abundance: NA
v_gene: TRBV28
d_gene: NA
j_gene: TRBJ1-5
CDR3nt: TGTGCCAGCAGTTTGAGGCTGGATCAGCCCCAGCATTTT
CDR3aa: CASSLRLDQPQHF

abundance: few
v_gene: TRBV24-1
d_gene: NA
j_gene: TRBJ2-2
CDR3nt: TGTGCCACCAGTGCTGGGGTCCGCACCGGGGAGCTGTTTTTT
CDR3aa: CATSAGVRTGELFF

abundance: NA
v_gene: TRBV4-2
d_gene: NA
j_gene: TRBJ2-7
CDR3nt: TGTGCCAGCAGCCAAGAGAGAGGCGAAACGGGTTACGAGCAGTACTTC
CDR3aa: CASSQERGETGYEQYF

abundance: NA
v_gene: TRBV19
d_gene: NA
j_gene: TRBJ2-7
CDR3nt: TGTGCCAGTAGTTCCCAAGCGGCGGAGCAGTACTTC
CDR3aa: CASSSQAAEQYF

abundance: NA
v_gene: TRBV6-1
d_gene: NA
j_gene: TRBJ1-2
CDR3nt: TGTGCCAGCAGTGAAAATACCAGGATTTATGGCTACACCTTC
CDR3aa: CASSENTRIYGYTF

abundance: few
v_gene: TRBV5-5
d_gene: NA
j_gene: TRBJ2-7
CDR3nt: TGTGCCAGCAGCTGGATGGAGGGCGAGCAGTACTTC
CDR3aa: CASSWMEGEQYF

abundance: few
v_gene: TRBV6-5
d_gene: TRBD1
j_gene: TRBJ2-1
CDR3nt: TGTGCCAGCAGTTACACCGACAGGGGATCCTACAATGAGCAGTTCTTC
CDR3aa: CASSYTDRGSYNEQFF

abundance: NA
v_gene: TRBV7-6
d_gene: NA
j_gene: TRBJ2-1
CDR3nt: TGTGCCAGCAGCCCGACACTAGTTGGTGAGCAGTTCTTC
CDR3aa: CASSPTLVGEQFF

abundance: NA
v_gene: TRBV5-1
d_gene: TRBD1
j_gene: TRBJ1-6
CDR3nt: TGCGCCAGCAGCTTGGAACCGGGACAGGGGGATTCACCCCTCCACTTT
CDR3aa: CASSLEPGQGDSPLHF

abundance: few
v_gene: TRBV6-6
d_gene: TRBD2
j_gene: TRBJ2-7
CDR3nt: TGTGCCAGCAGTTACTCTAGCGGGAGGCCCTCCTACGAGCAGTACTTC
CDR3aa: CASSYSSGRPSYEQYF

abundance: NA
v_gene: TRBV5-4
d_gene: NA
j_gene: TRBJ2-3
CDR3nt: TGTGCCAGCAGCCTGGAGGGGGCTGAAGATACGCAGTATTTT
CDR3aa: CASSLEGAEDTQYF

abundance: few
v_gene: TRBV7-9
d_gene: NA
j_gene: TRBJ1-2
CDR3nt: TGTGCCAGCAGCTCAGGGTTAGCTAACTATGGCTACACCTTC
CDR3aa: CASSSGLANYGYTF

abundance: NA
v_gene: TRBV28
d_gene: TRBD1
j_gene: TRBJ2-7
CDR3nt: TGTGCCAGCAACCCCGACAGGGTTGGCGAGCAGTACTTC
CDR3aa: CASNPDRVGEQYF

abundance: NA
v_gene: TRBV6-2/TRBV6-3
d_gene: NA
j_gene: TRBJ1-5
CDR3nt: TGTGCCAGCAGTTCTTGGGAGGCGAGCAATCAGCCCCAGCATTTT
CDR3aa: CASSSWEASNQPQHF

abundance: NA
v_gene: TRBV4-3
d_gene: TRBD1
j_gene: TRBJ2-2
CDR3nt: TGCGCCAGCAGCCAAGAGGCAGGGGGTGGTTCCGGGGAGCTGTTTTTT
CDR3aa: CASSQEAGGGSGELFF

abundance: few
v_gene: TRBV5-1
d_gene: TRBD1
j_gene: TRBJ2-2
CDR3nt: TGCGCCAGCAGCTTGGATATAATACAGGGGACCTTCCCTGATCTGAACACCGGGGAGCTGTTTTTT
CDR3aa: CASSLDIIQGTFPDLNTGELFF

abundance: many
v_gene: TRBV28
d_gene: TRBD2
j_gene: TRBJ2-1
CDR3nt: TGTGCCAGCAGTTCCTTAGCGGGAGGGCCTCACAATGAGCAGTTCTTC
CDR3aa: CASSSLAGGPHNEQFF

abundance: few
v_gene: TRBV14
d_gene: NA
j_gene: TRBJ2-5
CDR3nt: TGTGCCAGCAGTCGACTAGGGGCGCAAGAGACCCAGTACTTC
CDR3aa: CASSRLGAQETQYF

abundance: many
v_gene: TRBV25-1
d_gene: NA
j_gene: TRBJ2-2
CDR3nt: TGTGCCAGCAGTGGGGAGCGTCAGGAGCTGTTTTTT
CDR3aa: CASSGERQELFF

abundance: many
v_gene: TRBV5-1
d_gene: NA
j_gene: TRBJ2-7
CDR3nt: TGCGCCAGCAGCATAGGGGCCTACGAGCAGTACTTC
CDR3aa: CASSIGAYEQYF

abundance: NA
v_gene: TRBV29-1
d_gene: NA
j_gene: TRBJ2-3
CDR3nt: TGCAGCGTTGAACAGGGGCTTGAAGATAATACGCAGTATTTT
CDR3aa: CSVEQGLEDNTQYF

abundance: many
v_gene: TRBV7-8
d_gene: TRBD1
j_gene: TRBJ2-5
CDR3nt: TGTGCCAGCAGCTTAGCAAGACAGGGGCCCAGCAAGGAGACCCAGTACTTC
CDR3aa: CASSLARQGPSKETQYF

abundance: NA
v_gene: TRBV7-3
d_gene: NA
j_gene: TRBJ2-3
CDR3nt: TGTGCCAGCAGCCCTACGGGGTCAAAGTGGGGCACAGATACGCAGTATTTT
CDR3aa: CASSPTGSKWGTDTQYF

abundance: NA
v_gene: TRBV10-3
d_gene: NA
j_gene: TRBJ2-7
CDR3nt: TGTGCCATCAGTTCAGGGTACGAGCAGTACTTC
CDR3aa: CAISSGYEQYF

abundance: NA
v_gene: TRBV12-3/TRBV12-4
d_gene: NA
j_gene: TRBJ2-2
CDR3nt: TGTGCCAGCAGTCAAACCGGGTTCACCGGGGAGCTGTTTTTT
CDR3aa: CASSQTGFTGELFF

abundance: few
v_gene: TRBV28
d_gene: TRBD1
j_gene: TRBJ1-5
CDR3nt: TGTGCCAGCAGACCGACAGGGGGCTCCCCTCAGCCCCAGCATTTT
CDR3aa: CASRPTGGSPQPQHF

abundance: many
v_gene: TRBV28
d_gene: NA
j_gene: TRBJ2-3
CDR3nt: TGTGCCAGCAGTTTAGCGCAGATCGTTGGAACAGATACGCAGTATTTT
CDR3aa: CASSLAQIVGTDTQYF

abundance: NA
v_gene: TRBV6-5
d_gene: TRBD1
j_gene: TRBJ2-6
CDR3nt: TGTGCCAGCCGGTGGACAGGGAAGACTGGGGCCAACGTCCTGACTTTC
CDR3aa: CASRWTGKTGANVLTF

abundance: few
v_gene: TRBV2
d_gene: TRBD1
j_gene: TRBJ2-7
CDR3nt: TGTGCCAGCAGTGACTCCATGAGGGGGCTCAGTTCCTACGAGCAGTACTTC
CDR3aa: CASSDSMRGLSSYEQYF

abundance: few
v_gene: TRBV29-1
d_gene: TRBD1
j_gene: TRBJ1-4
CDR3nt: TGCAGCGCTCCTGCCCGGACAGGGGGCTTTGCTAATGAAAAACTGTTTTTT
CDR3aa: CSAPARTGGFANEKLFF

abundance: NA
v_gene: TRBV15
d_gene: NA
j_gene: TRBJ2-7
CDR3nt: TGTGCCACCAGCGGTACAGGGAACCCTGGCGAGCAGTACTTC
CDR3aa: CATSGTGNPGEQYF

abundance: NA
v_gene: TRBV15
d_gene: NA
j_gene: TRBJ2-7
CDR3nt: TGTGCCACCAGCAGAGGTTTTTCCAAGGAGCAGTACTTC
CDR3aa: CATSRGFSKEQYF

abundance: few
v_gene: TRBV28
d_gene: TRBD2
j_gene: TRBJ2-7
CDR3nt: TGTGCCAGCAGTTTTATCCCCCTAGCGGGAGTATACGAGCAGTACTTC
CDR3aa: CASSFIPLAGVYEQYF

abundance: NA
v_gene: TRBV28
d_gene: TRBD1
j_gene: TRBJ2-1
CDR3nt: TGTGCCAGCAGTCAGGACAGGGTGCCCCACAATGAGCAGTTCTTC
CDR3aa: CASSQDRVPHNEQFF

abundance: few
v_gene: TRBV29-1
d_gene: TRBD1
j_gene: TRBJ1-2
CDR3nt: TGCAGCGTTGAAGATTGGGACAGGGAAGTTGTAGGCTACACCTTC
CDR3aa: CSVEDWDREVVGYTF

abundance: few
v_gene: TRBV14
d_gene: TRBD2
j_gene: TRBJ2-5
CDR3nt: TGTGCCAGCAGCGCACACCCCGGGACTAGCGGGAGTTCGGCAGTAGAGACCCAGTACTTC
CDR3aa: CASSAHPGTSGSSAVETQYF

abundance: NA
v_gene: TRBV19
d_gene: NA
j_gene: TRBJ2-7
CDR3nt: TGTGCCAGTAGTATGACGTCCGGCTACGAGCAGTACTTC
CDR3aa: CASSMTSGYEQYF

abundance: NA
v_gene: TRBV7-9
d_gene: NA
j_gene: TRBJ2-1
CDR3nt: TGTGCCAGCAGTTACGGGGAGGCTGAGCAGTTCTTC
CDR3aa: CASSYGEAEQFF

abundance: NA
v_gene: TRBV27
d_gene: NA
j_gene: TRBJ2-7
CDR3nt: TGTGCCAGCAGTTTAGGACTACCGGACCCCTACGAGCAGTACTTC
CDR3aa: CASSLGLPDPYEQYF

abundance: NA
v_gene: TRBV5-4
d_gene: NA
j_gene: TRBJ2-1
CDR3nt: TGTGCCAGCAGCTTGACTGATGAGCAGTTCTTC
CDR3aa: CASSLTDEQFF

abundance: NA
v_gene: TRBV3-1
d_gene: NA
j_gene: TRBJ1-1
CDR3nt: TGTGCCAGCAGCCAAGATATCGGGACACCGAACACTGAAGCTTTCTTT
CDR3aa: CASSQDIGTPNTEAFF

abundance: few
v_gene: TRBV12-3/TRBV12-4
d_gene: NA
j_gene: TRBJ1-1
CDR3nt: TGTGCCAGCAGTTTAACAGGGATTTCCGATGAAGCTTTCTTT
CDR3aa: CASSLTGISDEAFF

abundance: NA
v_gene: TRBV27
d_gene: NA
j_gene: TRBJ1-2
CDR3nt: TGTGCCAGCAGTTTATCGGGGTATGGCTACACCTTC
CDR3aa: CASSLSGYGYTF

abundance: NA
v_gene: TRBV6-1
d_gene: TRBD1
j_gene: TRBJ2-7
CDR3nt: TGTGCCAGCACCGCGGGCAGGGGGAACACCTACGAGCAGTACTTC
CDR3aa: CASTAGRGNTYEQYF

abundance: few
v_gene: TRBV28
d_gene: TRBD1
j_gene: TRBJ1-5
CDR3nt: TGTGCCAGCAGTTACGCCCGGGACAGGGGATACCAGCCCCAGCATTTT
CDR3aa: CASSYARDRGYQPQHF

abundance: few
v_gene: TRBV27
d_gene: NA
j_gene: TRBJ2-7
CDR3nt: TGTGCCAGCAGGCTTTTGGGGGGCGACCCCGAGCAGTACTTC
CDR3aa: CASRLLGGDPEQYF

abundance: few
v_gene: TRBV11-2
d_gene: TRBD2
j_gene: TRBJ2-1
CDR3nt: TGTGCCAGCAGCTTAGAGCCAGCGGGAGGGCCGGGCAATGAGCAGTTCTTC
CDR3aa: CASSLEPAGGPGNEQFF